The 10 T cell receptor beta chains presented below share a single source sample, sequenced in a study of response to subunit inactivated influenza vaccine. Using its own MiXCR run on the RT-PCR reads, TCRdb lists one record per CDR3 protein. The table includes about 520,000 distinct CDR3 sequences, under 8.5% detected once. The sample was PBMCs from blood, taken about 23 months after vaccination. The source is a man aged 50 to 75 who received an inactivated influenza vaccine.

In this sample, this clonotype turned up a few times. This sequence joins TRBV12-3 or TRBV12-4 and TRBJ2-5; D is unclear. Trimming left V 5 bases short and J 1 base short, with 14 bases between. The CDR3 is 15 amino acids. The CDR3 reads CASSPVDGPQETQYF. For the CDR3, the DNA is TGTGCCAGCAGTCCCGTCGACGGGCCCCAAGAGACCCAGTACTTC.

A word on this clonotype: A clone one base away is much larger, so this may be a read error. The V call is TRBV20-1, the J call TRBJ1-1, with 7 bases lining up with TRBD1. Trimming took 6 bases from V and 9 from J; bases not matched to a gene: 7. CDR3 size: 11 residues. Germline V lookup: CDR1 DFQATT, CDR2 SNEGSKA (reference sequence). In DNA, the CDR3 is TGCAGTGCCGCGACAGGGCCCCAAGCTTTCTTT. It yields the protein CSAATGPQAFF.

The chain's CDR3 is CASSLGTSATYNEQFF. DNA for the CDR3: TGTGCCAGCAGCTTAGGCACTAGCGCTACCTACAATGAGCAGTTCTTC. The chain recombines TRBV11-2 with TRBJ2-1; 7 bases are shared with TRBD2. The junction had 5 bases not matched to a gene; V was cut back by 1 base and J by 2 bases. The CDR3 has 16 residues. Germline V lookup: CDR1 SGHAT, CDR2 FQNNGV.

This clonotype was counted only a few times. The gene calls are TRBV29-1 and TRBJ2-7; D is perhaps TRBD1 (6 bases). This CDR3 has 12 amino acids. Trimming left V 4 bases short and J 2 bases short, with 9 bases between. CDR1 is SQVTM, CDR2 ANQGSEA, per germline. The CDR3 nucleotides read TGCAGCGTTGGGACAGTACCCTACGAGCAGTACTTC. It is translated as CSVGTVPYEQYF.

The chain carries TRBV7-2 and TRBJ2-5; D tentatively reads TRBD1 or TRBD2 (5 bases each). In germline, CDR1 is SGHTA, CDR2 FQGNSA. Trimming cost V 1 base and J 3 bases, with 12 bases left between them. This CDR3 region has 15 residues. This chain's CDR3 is CASSLGGRPEETQYF. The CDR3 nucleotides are TGTGCCAGCAGCTTAGGGGGACGACCAGAAGAGACCCAGTACTTC.

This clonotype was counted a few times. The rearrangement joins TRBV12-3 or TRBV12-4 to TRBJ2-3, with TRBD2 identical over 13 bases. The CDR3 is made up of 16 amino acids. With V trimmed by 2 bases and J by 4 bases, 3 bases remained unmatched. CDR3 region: CASSLRLAGGADTQYF. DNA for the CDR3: TGTGCCAGCAGTTTAAGACTAGCGGGGGGAGCAGATACGCAGTATTTT.

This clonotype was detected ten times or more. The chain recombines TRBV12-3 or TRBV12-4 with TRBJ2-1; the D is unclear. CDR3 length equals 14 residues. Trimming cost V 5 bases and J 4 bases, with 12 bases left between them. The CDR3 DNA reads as TGTGCCAGCAGTACCCAGTGGGGATACAATGAGCAGTTCTTC. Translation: CASSTQWGYNEQFF.

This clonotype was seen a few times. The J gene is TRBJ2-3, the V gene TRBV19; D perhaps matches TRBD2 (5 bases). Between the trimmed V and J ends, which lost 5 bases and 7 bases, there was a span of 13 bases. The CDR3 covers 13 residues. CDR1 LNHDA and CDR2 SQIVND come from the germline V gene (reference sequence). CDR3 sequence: CASSPGRENTQYF. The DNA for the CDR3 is TGTGCCAGTAGTCCTGGGAGAGAGAATACGCAGTATTTT.

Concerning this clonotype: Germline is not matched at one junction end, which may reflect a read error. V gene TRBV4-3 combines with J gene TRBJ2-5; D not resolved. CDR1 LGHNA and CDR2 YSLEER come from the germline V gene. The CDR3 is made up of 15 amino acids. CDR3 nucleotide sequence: TGCGCCACCAGCCAAGATACGGAGTCACAAGAGACCCAGTACTTC. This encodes CATSQDTESQETQYF.

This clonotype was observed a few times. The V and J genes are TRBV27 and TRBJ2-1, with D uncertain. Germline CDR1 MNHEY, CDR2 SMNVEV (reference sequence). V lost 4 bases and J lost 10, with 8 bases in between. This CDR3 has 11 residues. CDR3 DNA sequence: TGTGCCAGCAGTTCGGGTCGGGAGCAGTTCTTC. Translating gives CASSSGREQFF.